This TCR beta chain derives from a study of cytomegalovirus exposure and HLA in healthy donors. Comment on this clone: The sample holds other DNA sequences that translate to the same CDR3.

V gave up 6 bases and J gave up 4 bases; unmatched junction bases: 7. Germline V gene data show CDR1 as MNHEY and CDR2 as SVGAGI. This CDR3 contains 14 residues. Vbeta (60) and Jbeta (13) primers were used in the PCR. Here immunoSEQ multiplex PCR was the method, and the copy in TCRdb shows in-frame clones only, minus some. The sample contains around 140,000 clones, more than 70% of which appear only once. The receptor was isolated from a middle-aged man in good health and CMV-seronegative. Source material: PBMCs. The J gene is TRBJ2-7, the V gene TRBV6-5; 9 bases map to TRBD1. CDR3 residues: CASRPGQGVYEQYF. The CDR3 coding sequence is TGTGCCAGCAGGCCGGGACAGGGTGTGTACGAGCAGTACTTC.